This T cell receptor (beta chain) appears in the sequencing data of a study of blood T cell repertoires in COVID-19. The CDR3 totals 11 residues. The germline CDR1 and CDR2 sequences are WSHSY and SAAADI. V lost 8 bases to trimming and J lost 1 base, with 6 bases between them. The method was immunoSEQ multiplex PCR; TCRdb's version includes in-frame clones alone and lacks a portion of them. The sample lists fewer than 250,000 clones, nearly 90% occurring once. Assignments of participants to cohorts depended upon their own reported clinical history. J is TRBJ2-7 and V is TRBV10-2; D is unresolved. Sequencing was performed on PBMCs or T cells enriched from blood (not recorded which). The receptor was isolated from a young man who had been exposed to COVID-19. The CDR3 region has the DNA TGCGCCAGCGGGCCGTCCTACGAGCAGTACTTC. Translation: CASGPSYEQYF.